This TCR beta chain was documented in a study of Tregs in tolerant kidney transplant recipients. Data came from immunoSEQ multiplex PCR; TCRdb stores just in-frame clones and leaves some out. Found here are 75,000 to 95,000 clones, approximately 92% of them singletons; the top ten hold roughly 5%. This clone was recorded only once. The junction does not match germline at one end; this may be a read error. This CDR3 has 18 amino acids. CDR1 is SGHVS, CDR2 FQNEAQ, per germline. This sequence was found in a human donor in good health. The sequenced sample was CD8+ T cells from blood. V is TRBV7-8 and J is TRBJ2-2; TRBD2 agrees at 14 bases. As DNA, the CDR3 is TGTGCCAGCATCTTAGGACTAGCGGGAGGTTGGGGCACCGGGGAGCTGTTTTTT. Translation gives CASILGLAGGWGTGELFF.